This TCR beta chain was profiled in a study of T cell responses to AZD1222 COVID-19 vaccine. General study findings and limits: No day 14 peak samples; only post-peak repertoires were characterized. Spike was spanned by vaccine-associated CD4 TCRs, with dominance at 160-218 and 743-854. Donors were largely white British and mainly female; clonal diversity was possibly underestimated.

About this clone itself: The antigen remains unidentified.

CDR1 and CDR2 from the germline V gene are SGHTA and FQGNSA. Trimming took 5 bases from V and 0 from J; bases not matched to a gene: 13. The CDR3 contains 19 residues. TCRdb's table, derived via immunoSEQ multiplex PCR, lists solely in-frame clones and lacks some. The sample yields about 75,000 clones, 80% to 90% seen once. Material: peripheral blood, obtained 28 days after the second AZD1222 dose. This receptor was identified in an adult who received the AZD1222 COVID-19 vaccine. The chain carries TRBV7-2 and TRBJ2-1, with 10 bases lining up with TRBD2. CDR3 residues: CASSRRGSGGSSSYNEQFF. CDR3 DNA: TGTGCCAGCAGCCGCCGGGGTAGCGGGGGGTCTAGCTCCTACAATGAGCAGTTCTTC.